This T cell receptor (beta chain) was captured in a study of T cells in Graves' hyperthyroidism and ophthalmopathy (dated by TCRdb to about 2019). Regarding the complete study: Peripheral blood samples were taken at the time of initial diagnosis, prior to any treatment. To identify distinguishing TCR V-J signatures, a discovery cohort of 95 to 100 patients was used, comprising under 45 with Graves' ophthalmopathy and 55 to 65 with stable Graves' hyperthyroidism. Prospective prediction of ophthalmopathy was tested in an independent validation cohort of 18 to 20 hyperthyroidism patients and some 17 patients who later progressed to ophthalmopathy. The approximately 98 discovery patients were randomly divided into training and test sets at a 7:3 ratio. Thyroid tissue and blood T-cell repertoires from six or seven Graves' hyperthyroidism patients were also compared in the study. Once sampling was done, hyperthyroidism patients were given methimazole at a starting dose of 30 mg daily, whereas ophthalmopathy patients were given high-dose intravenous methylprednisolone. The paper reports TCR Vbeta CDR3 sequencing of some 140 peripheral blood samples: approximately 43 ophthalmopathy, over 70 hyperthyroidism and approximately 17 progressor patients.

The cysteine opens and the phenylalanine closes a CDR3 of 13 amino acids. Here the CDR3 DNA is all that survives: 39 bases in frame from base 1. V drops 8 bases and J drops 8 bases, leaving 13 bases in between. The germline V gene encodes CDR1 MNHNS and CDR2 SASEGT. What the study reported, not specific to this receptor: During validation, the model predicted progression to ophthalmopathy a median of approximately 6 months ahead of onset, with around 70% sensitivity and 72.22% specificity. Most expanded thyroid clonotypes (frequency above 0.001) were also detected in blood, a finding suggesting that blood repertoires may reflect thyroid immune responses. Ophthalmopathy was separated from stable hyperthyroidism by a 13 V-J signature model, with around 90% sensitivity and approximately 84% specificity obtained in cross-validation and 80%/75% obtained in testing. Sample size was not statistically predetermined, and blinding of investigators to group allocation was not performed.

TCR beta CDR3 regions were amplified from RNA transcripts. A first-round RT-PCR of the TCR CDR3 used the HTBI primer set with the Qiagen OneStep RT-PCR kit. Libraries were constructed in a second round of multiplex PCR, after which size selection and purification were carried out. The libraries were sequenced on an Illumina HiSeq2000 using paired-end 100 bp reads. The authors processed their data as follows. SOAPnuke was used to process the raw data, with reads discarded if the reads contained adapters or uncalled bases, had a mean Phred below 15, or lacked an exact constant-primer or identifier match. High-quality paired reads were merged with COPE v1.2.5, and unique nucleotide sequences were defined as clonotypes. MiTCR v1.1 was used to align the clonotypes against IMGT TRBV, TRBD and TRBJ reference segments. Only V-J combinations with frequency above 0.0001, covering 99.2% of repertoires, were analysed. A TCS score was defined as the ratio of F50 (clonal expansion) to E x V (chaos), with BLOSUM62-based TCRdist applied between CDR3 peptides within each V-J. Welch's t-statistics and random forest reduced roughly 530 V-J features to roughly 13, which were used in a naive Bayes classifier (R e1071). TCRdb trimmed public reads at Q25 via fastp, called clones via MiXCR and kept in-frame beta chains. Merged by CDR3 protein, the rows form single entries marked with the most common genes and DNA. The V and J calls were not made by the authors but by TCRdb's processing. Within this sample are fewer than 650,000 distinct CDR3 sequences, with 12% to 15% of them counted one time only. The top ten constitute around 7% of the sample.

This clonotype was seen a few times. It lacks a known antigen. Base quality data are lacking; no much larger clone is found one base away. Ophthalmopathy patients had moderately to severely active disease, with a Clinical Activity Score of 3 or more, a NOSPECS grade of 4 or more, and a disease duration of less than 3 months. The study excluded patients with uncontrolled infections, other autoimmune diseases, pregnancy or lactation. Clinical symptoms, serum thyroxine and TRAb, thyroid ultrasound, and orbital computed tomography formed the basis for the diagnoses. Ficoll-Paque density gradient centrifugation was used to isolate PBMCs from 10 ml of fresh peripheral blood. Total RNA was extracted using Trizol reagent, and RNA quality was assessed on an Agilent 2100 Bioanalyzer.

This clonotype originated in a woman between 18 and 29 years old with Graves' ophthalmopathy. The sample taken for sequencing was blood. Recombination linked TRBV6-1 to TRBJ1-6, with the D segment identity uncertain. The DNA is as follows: TGTGCCAGCCTCCGGCAGGCAGATTCACCCCTCCACTTT. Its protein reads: CASLRQADSPLHF.